This TCR beta chain is drawn from a study of radiation and T cells in renal cell carcinoma. Described time point: blood 2 weeks post-SBRT. Treatment of the sample: 15 Gy SBRT to primary tumor, nephrectomy 4 weeks later. After SBRT, blood was collected at 2 and 4 weeks, plus baseline. This clone was observed a few times. Assay used: immunoSEQ multiplex PCR; TCRdb lists only in-frame clones, some missing. The sample lists 100,000 to 150,000 clones, 80% to 90% occurring once. Germline CDR1 is SGHDN and CDR2 is FVKESK. The CDR3 spans 15 residues. J lost 4 bases, V lost 1 base, and 5 bases had no gene match.

The sequences come from blood, collected from a patient whose treatment included radiotherapy and nephrectomy. The chain combines TRBV14 with TRBJ2-5, with TRBD1 matching 8 bases. The TCR comes from a woman aged 55-75 years with renal cell carcinoma. CDR3 residues: CASSQGQGILETQYF. The DNA of the CDR3 is TGTGCCAGCAGCCAAGGACAGGGGATATTAGAGACCCAGTACTTC. The complete variable domain, with remaining parts taken from reference TRBV14 and TRBJ2-5, reads EAGVTQFPSHSVIEKGQTVTLRCDPISGHDNLYWYRRVMGKEIKFLLHFVKESKQDESGMPNNRFLAERTGGTYSTLKVQPAELEDSGVYFCASSQGQGILETQYFGPGTRLLVL.